The clone carrying this T cell receptor (beta chain) appeared many times. As yet, its antigen is unknown. This specimen belongs to a study of identical twins. TCRdb itself ran the 5' RACE reads through MiXCR, one entry per CDR3 protein. The sample has some 500,000 distinct CDR3 sequences; roughly a fifth are singletons. Whole-study findings and limits: Cross-sectional statistical analysis, not tracking of the same donors, underpinned the conclusions. High-abundance cord blood beta clonotypes had fewer insertions; memory repertoires showed none. Partly confounded zero-insertion analyses could result from invariant MAIT and iNKT cells.

The CDR3 length is 13 residues. Trimming took off 1 base at V and 2 bases at J, with 7 bases between the two ends. Germline V gene sequence: CDR1 SGHRS, CDR2 YFSETQ. Separately, the same data were catalogued under a study of T cells expressing NK-cell markers.

The V gene is TRBV5-1, the J gene TRBJ2-7; no reliable D call. Sequences were obtained from CD4+ T cells sorted from blood. This receptor was obtained from a woman aged 18-29 years in good health. Written as DNA, the CDR3 is TGCGCCAGCAGCTTGAAGTTGCCCTACGAGCAGTACTTC. Protein: CASSLKLPYEQYF.